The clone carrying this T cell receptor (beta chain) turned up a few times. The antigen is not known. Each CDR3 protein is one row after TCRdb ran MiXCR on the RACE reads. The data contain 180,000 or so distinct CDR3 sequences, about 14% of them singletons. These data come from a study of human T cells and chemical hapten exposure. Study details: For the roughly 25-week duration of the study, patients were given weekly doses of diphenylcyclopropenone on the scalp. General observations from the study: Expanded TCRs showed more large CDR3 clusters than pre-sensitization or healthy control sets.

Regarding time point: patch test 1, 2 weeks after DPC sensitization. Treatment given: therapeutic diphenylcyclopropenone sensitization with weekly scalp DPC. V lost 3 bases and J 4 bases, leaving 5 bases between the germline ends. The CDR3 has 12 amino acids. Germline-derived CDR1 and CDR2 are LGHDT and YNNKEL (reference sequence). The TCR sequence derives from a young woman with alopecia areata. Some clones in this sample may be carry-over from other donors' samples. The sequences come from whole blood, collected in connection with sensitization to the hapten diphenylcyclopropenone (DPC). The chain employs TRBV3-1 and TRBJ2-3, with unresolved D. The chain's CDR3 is CASSQGSDTQYF. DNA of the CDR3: TGTGCCAGCAGCCAGGGGTCAGATACGCAGTATTTT.